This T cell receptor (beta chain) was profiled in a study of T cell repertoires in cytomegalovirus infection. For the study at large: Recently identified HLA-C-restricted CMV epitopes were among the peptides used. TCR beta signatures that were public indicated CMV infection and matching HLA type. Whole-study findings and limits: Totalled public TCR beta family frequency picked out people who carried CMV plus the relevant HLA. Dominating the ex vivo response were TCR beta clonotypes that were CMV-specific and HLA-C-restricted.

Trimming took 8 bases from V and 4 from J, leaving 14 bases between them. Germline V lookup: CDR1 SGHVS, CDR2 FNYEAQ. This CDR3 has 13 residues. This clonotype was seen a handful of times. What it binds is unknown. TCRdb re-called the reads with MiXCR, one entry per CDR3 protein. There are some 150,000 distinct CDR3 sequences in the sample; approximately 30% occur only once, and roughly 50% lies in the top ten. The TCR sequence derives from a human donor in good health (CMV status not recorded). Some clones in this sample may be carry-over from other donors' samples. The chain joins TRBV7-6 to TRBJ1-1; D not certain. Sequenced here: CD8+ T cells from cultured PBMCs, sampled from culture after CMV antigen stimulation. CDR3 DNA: TGTGCCAGCGCCCGGAGCGGTGGCACTGAAGCTTTCTTT. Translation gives CASARSGGTEAFF.